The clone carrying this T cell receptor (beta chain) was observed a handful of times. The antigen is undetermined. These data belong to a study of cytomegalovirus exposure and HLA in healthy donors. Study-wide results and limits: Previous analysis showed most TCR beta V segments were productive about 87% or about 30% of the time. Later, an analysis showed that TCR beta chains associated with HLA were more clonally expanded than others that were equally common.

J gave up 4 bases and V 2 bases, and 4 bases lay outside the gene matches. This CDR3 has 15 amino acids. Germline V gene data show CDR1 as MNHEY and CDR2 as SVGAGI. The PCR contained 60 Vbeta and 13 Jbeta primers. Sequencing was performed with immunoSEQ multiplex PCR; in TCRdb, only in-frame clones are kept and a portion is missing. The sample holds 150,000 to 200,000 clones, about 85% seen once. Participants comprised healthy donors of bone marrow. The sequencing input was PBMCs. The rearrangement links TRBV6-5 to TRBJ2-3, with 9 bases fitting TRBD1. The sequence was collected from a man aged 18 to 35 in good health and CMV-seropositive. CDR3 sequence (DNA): TGTGCCAGCAGTTACGGGGACAGGGATGCAGATACGCAGTATTTT. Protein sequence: CASSYGDRDADTQYF.